The rows below give T cell receptor beta chains drawn from one sample of a study of blood T cells in healthy people across ages. TCRdb passed the 5' RACE reads through MiXCR, listing each CDR3 protein once. The top ten clones hold around 18% of a sample with roughly 500,000 distinct CDR3 sequences, 25% to 30% of them seen once. Source material: blood. The receptors shown here come from a woman in her 70s in good health. The CDR3 runs from the conserved cysteine through the conserved F or W. The order of the fields is D gene, V gene, CDR3 length, J gene, clone size, CDR3 protein, CDR3 DNA. The D gene is left open where the match is weak. Expanded clones are given a class, and other clones once, few, many or no size at all.

D: TRBD2; V: TRBV7-9; length: 16; J: TRBJ2-5; size: -; CDR3: CASSFLGTSKIETQYF; DNA: TGTGCCAGCAGCTTCCTCGGGACTAGTAAAATAGAGACCCAGTACTTC
D: -; V: TRBV5-5; length: 14; J: TRBJ2-1; size: -; CDR3: CASMVQGSYNEQFF; DNA: TGTGCCAGCATGGTGCAGGGGTCCTACAATGAGCAGTTCTTC
D: TRBD2; V: TRBV5-1; length: 15; J: TRBJ2-1; size: many; CDR3: CASSSSGGSYNEQFF; DNA: TGCGCCAGCAGCTCTAGCGGGGGCTCCTACAATGAGCAGTTCTTC
D: -; V: TRBV9; length: 14; J: TRBJ1-1; size: few; CDR3: CASSVEPSGVAAFF; DNA: TGTGCCAGCAGCGTCGAGCCCTCCGGCGTAGCAGCTTTCTTT
D: -; V: TRBV6-5; length: 14; J: TRBJ2-5; size: -; CDR3: CASSGQRTSQTQYF; DNA: TGTGCCAGCAGTGGACAGAGGACTAGTCAGACCCAGTACTTC
D: -; V: TRBV15; length: 13; J: TRBJ2-7; size: few; CDR3: CATSRDPAYEQYF; DNA: TGTGCCACCAGCAGAGATCCGGCCTACGAGCAGTACTTC
D: TRBD1; V: TRBV5-1; length: 15; J: TRBJ1-2; size: -; CDR3: CASSLEGQGAFGYTF; DNA: TGCGCCAGCAGCTTGGAGGGACAGGGGGCGTTTGGCTACACCTTC
D: -; V: TRBV7-8; length: 14; J: TRBJ2-1; size: few; CDR3: CASSSDRTSNEQFF; DNA: TGTGCCAGCAGCTCCGACAGGACATCCAATGAGCAGTTCTTC
D: -; V: TRBV5-1; length: 16; J: TRBJ2-1; size: -; CDR3: CASSTGVGNSYNEQFF; DNA: TGCGCCAGCAGCACGGGCGTAGGGAACTCCTACAATGAGCAGTTCTTC
D: -; V: TRBV29-1; length: 15; J: TRBJ2-3; size: few; CDR3: CSVARQRRGTDTQCF; DNA: TGCAGCGTTGCCAGACAACGGCGAGGCACAGATACGCAGTGTTTT
D: -; V: TRBV29-1; length: 14; J: TRBJ1-4; size: few; CDR3: CSASQGANNEKLFF; DNA: TGCAGCGCCTCCCAGGGTGCGAATAATGAAAAACTGTTTTTT
D: -; V: TRBV20-1; length: 14; J: TRBJ2-5; size: few; CDR3: CSANHGDWLETQYF; DNA: TGCAGTGCTAACCACGGAGATTGGCTGGAGACCCAGTACTTC
D: -; V: TRBV20-1; length: 14; J: TRBJ1-6; size: -; CDR3: CSAPTSPGNSPLHF; DNA: TGCAGTGCTCCTACATCACCTGGGAATTCACCCCTCCACTTT
D: TRBD1; V: TRBV6-4; length: 16; J: TRBJ2-2; size: -; CDR3: CAILVRDRADTGELFF; DNA: TGTGCCATCCTAGTCCGGGACAGGGCCGACACCGGGGAGCTGTTTTTT
D: -; V: TRBV7-2; length: 15; J: TRBJ2-2; size: few; CDR3: CASSQGPLNTGELFF; DNA: TGTGCCAGCAGCCAGGGGCCCCTGAACACCGGGGAGCTGTTTTTT
D: -; V: TRBV30; length: 15; J: TRBJ2-5; size: few; CDR3: CAWSLGSGVQETQYF; DNA: TGTGCCTGGAGTTTGGGGTCTGGGGTTCAAGAGACCCAGTACTTC
D: -; V: TRBV27; length: 14; J: TRBJ2-7; size: -; CDR3: CASSLFRYPYEQYF; DNA: TGTGCCAGCAGTTTATTTAGGTACCCCTACGAGCAGTACTTC
D: -; V: TRBV2; length: 16; J: TRBJ2-3; size: -; CDR3: CASTLGRQGVTDTQYF; DNA: TGTGCCAGCACCTTGGGGAGGCAGGGGGTCACAGATACGCAGTATTTT
D: TRBD1; V: TRBV20-1; length: 16; J: TRBJ2-7; size: -; CDR3: CSARDTGTGGKYEQYF; DNA: TGCAGTGCTAGAGATACAGGGACAGGGGGCAAATACGAGCAGTACTTC
D: -; V: TRBV6-1; length: 14; J: TRBJ2-3; size: many; CDR3: CASSPWGGTDTQYF; DNA: TGTGCCAGCAGTCCCTGGGGCGGCACAGATACGCAGTATTTT
D: -; V: TRBV5-5; length: 14; J: TRBJ2-3; size: -; CDR3: CASSLGPREDTQYF; DNA: TGTGCCAGCAGCTTGGGGCCTCGCGAGGATACGCAGTATTTT
D: TRBD2; V: TRBV7-2; length: 16; J: TRBJ2-3; size: few; CDR3: CASSLERGGASDTQYF; DNA: TGTGCCAGCAGCTTGGAGCGGGGGGGCGCGTCAGATACGCAGTATTTT
D: -; V: TRBV3-1; length: 14; J: TRBJ1-2; size: few; CDR3: CASSQDDRRGGYTF; DNA: TGTGCCAGCAGCCAAGATGACAGACGAGGTGGCTACACCTTC
D: TRBD1; V: TRBV5-1; length: 15; J: TRBJ1-4; size: many; CDR3: CASSFAGDRGEKLFF; DNA: TGCGCCAGCAGCTTCGCCGGGGACAGGGGTGAAAAACTGTTTTTT
D: TRBD1; V: TRBV6-2/TRBV6-3; length: 15; J: TRBJ1-2; size: few; CDR3: CASSLGQGNIYGYTF; DNA: TGTGCCAGCAGTCTTGGACAGGGAAACATCTATGGCTACACCTTC
D: TRBD1; V: TRBV6-1; length: 15; J: TRBJ1-5; size: -; CDR3: CASSLGTGRNQPQHF; DNA: TGTGCCAGCAGCCTCGGGACAGGGAGGAATCAGCCCCAGCATTTT
D: TRBD2; V: TRBV5-1; length: 14; J: TRBJ2-1; size: -; CDR3: CASSFQRGGDEQFF; DNA: TGCGCCAGCAGCTTCCAGCGGGGGGGCGATGAGCAGTTCTTC
D: -; V: TRBV4-2; length: 18; J: TRBJ1-4; size: -; CDR3: CASSPEALAVATNEKLFF; DNA: TGTGCCAGCAGCCCAGAGGCGTTGGCGGTTGCAACTAATGAAAAACTGTTTTTT
D: -; V: TRBV14; length: 13; J: TRBJ2-5; size: -; CDR3: CASSRQDQETQYF; DNA: TGTGCCAGCAGTCGACAGGATCAAGAGACCCAGTACTTC
D: -; V: TRBV6-2/TRBV6-3; length: 16; J: TRBJ2-5; size: many; CDR3: CASSKKVRAVEETQYF; DNA: TGTGCCAGCAGTAAAAAGGTGCGGGCAGTCGAAGAGACCCAGTACTTC
D: TRBD2; V: TRBV7-2; length: 15; J: TRBJ2-1; size: few; CDR3: CASSFIGLVRLVQFF; DNA: TGTGCCAGCAGCTTCATCGGACTAGTCAGACTCGTGCAGTTCTTC
D: TRBD2; V: TRBV20-1; length: 15; J: TRBJ2-3; size: -; CDR3: CSARVLAGEGDTQYF; DNA: TGCAGTGCTAGAGTACTAGCGGGGGAGGGGGATACGCAGTATTTT
D: -; V: TRBV7-3; length: 16; J: TRBJ2-3; size: few; CDR3: CASSQGVPPVTDTQYF; DNA: TGTGCCAGCAGCCAAGGGGTACCCCCGGTTACAGATACGCAGTATTTT
D: -; V: TRBV12-3/TRBV12-4; length: 13; J: TRBJ2-1; size: few; CDR3: CASSPRLYNEQFF; DNA: TGTGCCAGCAGTCCGAGACTGTACAATGAGCAGTTCTTC
D: TRBD1; V: TRBV6-1; length: 17; J: TRBJ2-7; size: few; CDR3: CASSEALQGTAEYEQYF; DNA: TGTGCCAGCAGTGAAGCGCTTCAGGGGACAGCGGAATACGAGCAGTACTTC
D: -; V: TRBV11-1; length: 14; J: TRBJ2-5; size: few; CDR3: CASSPSRGAETQYF; DNA: TGTGCCAGCAGCCCTTCCAGGGGGGCAGAGACCCAGTACTTC
D: -; V: TRBV12-3/TRBV12-4; length: 14; J: TRBJ1-2; size: -; CDR3: CASSLDGITYGYTF; DNA: TGTGCCAGCAGTTTAGACGGTATTACCTATGGCTACACCTTC
D: -; V: TRBV29-1; length: 14; J: TRBJ2-6; size: -; CDR3: CSVLGDSGANVLTF; DNA: TGCAGCGTCCTCGGGGACTCTGGGGCCAACGTCCTGACTTTC
D: -; V: TRBV7-2; length: 15; J: TRBJ1-5; size: -; CDR3: CASSSVGALNQPQHF; DNA: TGTGCCAGCAGCTCAGTGGGGGCTCTCAATCAGCCCCAGCATTTT
D: -; V: TRBV20-1; length: 18; J: TRBJ1-2; size: -; CDR3: CSARTGERGGPPNYGYTF; DNA: TGCAGTGCTAGAACGGGGGAGAGGGGGGGGCCCCCTAACTATGGCTACACCTTC